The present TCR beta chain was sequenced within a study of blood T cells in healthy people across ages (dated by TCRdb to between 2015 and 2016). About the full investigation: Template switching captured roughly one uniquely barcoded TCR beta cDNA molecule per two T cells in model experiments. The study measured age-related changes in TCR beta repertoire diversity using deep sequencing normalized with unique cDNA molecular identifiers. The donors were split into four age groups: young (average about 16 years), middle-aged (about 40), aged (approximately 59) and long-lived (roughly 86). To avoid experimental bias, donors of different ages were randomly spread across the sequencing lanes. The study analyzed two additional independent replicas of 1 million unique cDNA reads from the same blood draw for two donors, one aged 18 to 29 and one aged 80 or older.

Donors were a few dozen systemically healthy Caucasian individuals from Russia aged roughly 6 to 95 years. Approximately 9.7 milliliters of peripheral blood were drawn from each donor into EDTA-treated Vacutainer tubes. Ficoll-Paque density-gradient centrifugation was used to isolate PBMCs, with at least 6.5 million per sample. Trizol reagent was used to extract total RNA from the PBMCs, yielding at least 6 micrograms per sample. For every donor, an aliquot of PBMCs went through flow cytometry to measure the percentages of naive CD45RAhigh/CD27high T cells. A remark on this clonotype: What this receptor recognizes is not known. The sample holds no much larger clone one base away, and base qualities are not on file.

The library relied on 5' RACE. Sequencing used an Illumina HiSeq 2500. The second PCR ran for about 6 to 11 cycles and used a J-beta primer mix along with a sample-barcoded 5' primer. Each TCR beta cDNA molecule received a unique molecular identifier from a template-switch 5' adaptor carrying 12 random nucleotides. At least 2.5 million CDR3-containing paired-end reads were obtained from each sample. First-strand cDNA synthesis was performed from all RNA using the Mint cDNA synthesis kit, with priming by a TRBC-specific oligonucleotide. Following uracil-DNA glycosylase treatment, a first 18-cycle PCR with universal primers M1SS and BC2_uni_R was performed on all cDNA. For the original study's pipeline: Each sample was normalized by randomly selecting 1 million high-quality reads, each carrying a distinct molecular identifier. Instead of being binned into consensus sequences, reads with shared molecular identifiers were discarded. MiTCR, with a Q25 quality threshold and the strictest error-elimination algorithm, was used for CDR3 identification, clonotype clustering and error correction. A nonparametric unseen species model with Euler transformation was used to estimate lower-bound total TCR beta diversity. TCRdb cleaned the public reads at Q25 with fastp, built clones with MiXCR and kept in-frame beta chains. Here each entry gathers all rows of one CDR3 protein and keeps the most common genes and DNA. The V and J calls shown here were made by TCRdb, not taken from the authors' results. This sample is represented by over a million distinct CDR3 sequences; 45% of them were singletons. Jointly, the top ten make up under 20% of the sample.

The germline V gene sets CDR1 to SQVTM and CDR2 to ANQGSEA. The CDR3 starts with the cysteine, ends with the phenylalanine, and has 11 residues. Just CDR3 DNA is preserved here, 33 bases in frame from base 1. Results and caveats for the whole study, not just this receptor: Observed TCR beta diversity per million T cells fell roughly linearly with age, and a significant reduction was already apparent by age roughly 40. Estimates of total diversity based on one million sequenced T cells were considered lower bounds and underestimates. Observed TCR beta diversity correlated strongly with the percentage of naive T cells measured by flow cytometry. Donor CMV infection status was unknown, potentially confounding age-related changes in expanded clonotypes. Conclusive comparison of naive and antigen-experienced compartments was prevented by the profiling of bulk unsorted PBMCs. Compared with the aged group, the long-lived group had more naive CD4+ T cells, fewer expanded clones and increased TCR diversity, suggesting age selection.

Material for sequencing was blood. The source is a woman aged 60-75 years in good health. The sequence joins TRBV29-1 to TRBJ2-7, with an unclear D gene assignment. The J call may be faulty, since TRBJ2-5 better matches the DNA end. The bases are TGCAGCGTTCTCAGCGCGGAGACCCAGTACTTC. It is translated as CSVLSAETQYF.